A selection of T cell receptor beta chains follows, all from one sample in a study of T cell responses to AZD1222 COVID-19 vaccine. The data were produced by immunoSEQ multiplex PCR, yet TCRdb's version contains in-frame clones alone and is incomplete. Here the sample spans about 150,000 clones, around 89% being singletons. Material: peripheral blood, obtained on day 0 of MenACWY control vaccination. The receptor set was obtained from an adult in good health. Both conserved end residues are part of each CDR3. D genes are given only for firm matches. Where a row states a size, it is once, few, many or the class of an expanded clone; other rows omit it.

d_call: TRBD1; j_call: TRBJ2-1; v_call: TRBV9; clone_size: once; cdr3_nt: TGTGCCAGCAGCGTAGAAGGGACAGGGTACAATGAGCAGTTCTTC; cdr3_aa: CASSVEGTGYNEQFF
d_call: .; j_call: TRBJ1-3; v_call: TRBV2; clone_size: .; cdr3_nt: TGTGCCAGCACCGACAGGCTGGGCGGAAACACCATATATTTT; cdr3_aa: CASTDRLGGNTIYF
d_call: .; j_call: TRBJ1-2; v_call: TRBV6-1; clone_size: .; cdr3_nt: TGTGCCAGCAGTGAAGCGCTTTCGGCAGGGACGGATGGCTACACCTTC; cdr3_aa: CASSEALSAGTDGYTF
d_call: .; j_call: TRBJ1-2; v_call: TRBV7-8; clone_size: few; cdr3_nt: TGTGCCAGCAGCGTAGGGGCCTCAGGCGCCTATGGCTACACCTTC; cdr3_aa: CASSVGASGAYGYTF
d_call: .; j_call: TRBJ1-2; v_call: TRBV12-5; clone_size: .; cdr3_nt: TGTGCTAGTGGTTTGGGACAGAGCGGCTACACCTTC; cdr3_aa: CASGLGQSGYTF
d_call: .; j_call: TRBJ2-2; v_call: TRBV5-4; clone_size: once; cdr3_nt: TGTGCCAGCAGCTTGACCCAGAACACCGGGGAGCTGTTTTTT; cdr3_aa: CASSLTQNTGELFF
d_call: .; j_call: TRBJ1-1; v_call: TRBV6-5; clone_size: once; cdr3_nt: TGTGCCAGCAGTTACTCGTCAGGGTCCGACACTGAAGCTTTCTTT; cdr3_aa: CASSYSSGSDTEAFF
d_call: TRBD2; j_call: TRBJ2-2; v_call: TRBV18; clone_size: .; cdr3_nt: TGTGCCAGCTCAAGTCCCGCGGGAGGGCCGAGCACCGGGGAGCTGTTTTTT; cdr3_aa: CASSSPAGGPSTGELFF
d_call: TRBD1; j_call: TRBJ2-5; v_call: TRBV30; clone_size: .; cdr3_nt: TGTGCCTGGAGTGACCCCCGTAGGTGGACAGGGATGTCCGAGACCCAGTACTTC; cdr3_aa: CAWSDPRRWTGMSETQYF
d_call: .; j_call: TRBJ1-4; v_call: TRBV18; clone_size: .; cdr3_nt: TGTGCCAGCTCACCAGGGAATGAAAAACTGTTTTTT; cdr3_aa: CASSPGNEKLFF
d_call: .; j_call: TRBJ2-7; v_call: TRBV5-8; clone_size: .; cdr3_nt: TGTGCCAGCAGCCATGGGCCAGGGTCTGTCGGGTCCTACGAGCAGTACTTC; cdr3_aa: CASSHGPGSVGSYEQYF
d_call: .; j_call: TRBJ2-1; v_call: TRBV6-5; clone_size: .; cdr3_nt: TGTGCCAGCAGTCGTCAGGGCCTCAACTACAATGAGCAGTTCTTC; cdr3_aa: CASSRQGLNYNEQFF
d_call: TRBD2; j_call: TRBJ2-2; v_call: TRBV18; clone_size: .; cdr3_nt: TGTGCCAGCTCACCCGCGACTAGCGGGACCTCGAACACCGGGGAGCTGTTTTTT; cdr3_aa: CASSPATSGTSNTGELFF
d_call: TRBD2; j_call: TRBJ2-7; v_call: TRBV11-2; clone_size: .; cdr3_nt: TGTGCCAGCAGCCCTAGCGGGGTGATCTACGAGCAGTACTTC; cdr3_aa: CASSPSGVIYEQYF
d_call: TRBD1; j_call: TRBJ2-4; v_call: TRBV4-1; clone_size: .; cdr3_nt: TGCGCCAGCAGCCAAGAAATTCGACAGGGAGCCAAAAACATTCAGTACTTC; cdr3_aa: CASSQEIRQGAKNIQYF
d_call: .; j_call: TRBJ1-1; v_call: TRBV27; clone_size: .; cdr3_nt: TGTGCCAGCAGTAAACAGGGTATTCCTGAAGCTTTCTTT; cdr3_aa: CASSKQGIPEAFF
d_call: .; j_call: TRBJ1-2; v_call: TRBV7-9; clone_size: .; cdr3_nt: TGTGCCAGCAGCTTTGAGGGTGGGAACTATGGCTACACCTTC; cdr3_aa: CASSFEGGNYGYTF
d_call: TRBD1; j_call: TRBJ2-7; v_call: TRBV3-1/TRBV3-2; clone_size: once; cdr3_nt: TGTGCCAGCAGCCAAAACCTACAGGGGTATGGAGACGAGCAGTACTTC; cdr3_aa: CASSQNLQGYGDEQYF
d_call: .; j_call: TRBJ2-3; v_call: TRBV18; clone_size: .; cdr3_nt: TGTGCCAGCTCACAGTCAGATACGCAGTATTTT; cdr3_aa: CASSQSDTQYF
d_call: .; j_call: TRBJ1-2; v_call: TRBV7-2; clone_size: .; cdr3_nt: TGTGCCAGCAGCGCACCCGGGAAACTCTATGGCTACACCTTC; cdr3_aa: CASSAPGKLYGYTF
d_call: .; j_call: TRBJ2-7; v_call: TRBV21-1; clone_size: .; cdr3_nt: TGTGCCAGCAGCGCCTGGACAGGGTACATCTACGAGCAGTACTTC; cdr3_aa: CASSAWTGYIYEQYF
d_call: .; j_call: TRBJ1-1; v_call: TRBV2; clone_size: .; cdr3_nt: TGTGCCAGCAGTCGGACGGTGAACACTGAAGCTTTCTTT; cdr3_aa: CASSRTVNTEAFF
d_call: TRBD1; j_call: TRBJ2-7; v_call: TRBV28; clone_size: .; cdr3_nt: TGTGCCAGCAGTTCGGCAGGGGGCGCGGACGAGCAGTACTTC; cdr3_aa: CASSSAGGADEQYF
d_call: .; j_call: TRBJ1-6; v_call: TRBV15; clone_size: .; cdr3_nt: TGTGCCACCAGCAGAGACCCAGGGAAGAATTCACCCCTCCACTTT; cdr3_aa: CATSRDPGKNSPLHF
d_call: .; j_call: TRBJ1-4; v_call: TRBV5-8; clone_size: .; cdr3_nt: TGTGCCAGCAGCTTGGGGGCCTTGGGGGGTGAAAAACTGTTTTTT; cdr3_aa: CASSLGALGGEKLFF
d_call: .; j_call: TRBJ1-2; v_call: TRBV24-1; clone_size: .; cdr3_nt: TGTGCCACCAGTGATTCGTACAGTTACACCTTC; cdr3_aa: CATSDSYSYTF
d_call: .; j_call: TRBJ1-1; v_call: TRBV18; clone_size: .; cdr3_nt: TGTGCCAGCTCACCTATAAAAGGGGCGGGGATCGGGCGAGCTTTCTTT; cdr3_aa: CASSPIKGAGIGRAFF
d_call: TRBD1; j_call: TRBJ2-7; v_call: TRBV11-1; clone_size: .; cdr3_nt: TGTGCCAGCAGCCTCTCCGGGACAGCCCCCTACGAGCAGTACTTC; cdr3_aa: CASSLSGTAPYEQYF
d_call: TRBD2; j_call: TRBJ2-3; v_call: TRBV9; clone_size: .; cdr3_nt: TGTGCCAGCAGCGTAGGGGGAGCGGGAGGGGCCTTGGATACGCAGTATTTT; cdr3_aa: CASSVGGAGGALDTQYF
d_call: .; j_call: TRBJ2-5; v_call: TRBV30; clone_size: .; cdr3_nt: TGTGCCTGGAGTGTACTCCAGACCCAGTACTTC; cdr3_aa: CAWSVLQTQYF
d_call: .; j_call: TRBJ1-1; v_call: TRBV9; clone_size: .; cdr3_nt: TGTGCCAGCAGCGTTTCAGTTAACACTGAAGCTTTCTTT; cdr3_aa: CASSVSVNTEAFF
d_call: .; j_call: TRBJ2-6; v_call: TRBV4-1; clone_size: .; cdr3_nt: TGCGCCAGCAGCCAAGAGAGAGGACAGCCTGGGGCCAACGTCCTGACTTTC; cdr3_aa: CASSQERGQPGANVLTF
d_call: .; j_call: TRBJ2-7; v_call: TRBV3-1/TRBV3-2; clone_size: .; cdr3_nt: TGCGCCAGCAGCCAAGATTGTTTGCCGGGCGCTGGAAGACTAGACGAGCAGTACTTC; cdr3_aa: CASSQDCLPGAGRLDEQYF
d_call: .; j_call: TRBJ1-5; v_call: TRBV6-1; clone_size: .; cdr3_nt: TGTGCCAGCAGTGAGTCTGGGTACCAGCCCCAGCATTTT; cdr3_aa: CASSESGYQPQHF
d_call: .; j_call: TRBJ2-2; v_call: TRBV6-6; clone_size: .; cdr3_nt: TGTGCCAGCAGTATCTGGGGGCATACGAACACCGGGGAGCTGTTTTTT; cdr3_aa: CASSIWGHTNTGELFF
d_call: .; j_call: TRBJ2-7; v_call: TRBV6-2/TRBV6-3; clone_size: .; cdr3_nt: TGTGCCAGCAGCGATATTACAGGGAGACAACGATTC; cdr3_aa: CASSDITGRQRF
d_call: TRBD1; j_call: TRBJ1-2; v_call: TRBV2; clone_size: .; cdr3_nt: TGTGCCAGCGGTACAGGGACAGGGAGGAGCGGCTACACCTTC; cdr3_aa: CASGTGTGRSGYTF
d_call: TRBD2; j_call: TRBJ2-5; v_call: TRBV9; clone_size: .; cdr3_nt: TGTGCCAGCAGCAGGACGGGACTAGCGGGGGGGCTGGCAGAGACCCAGTACTTC; cdr3_aa: CASSRTGLAGGLAETQYF
d_call: .; j_call: TRBJ1-4; v_call: TRBV4-2; clone_size: .; cdr3_nt: TGTGCCAGCAGCCCGTTGGTAATAACAGCAACTAATGAAAAACTGTTTTTT; cdr3_aa: CASSPLVITATNEKLFF
d_call: TRBD1; j_call: TRBJ2-5; v_call: TRBV9; clone_size: once; cdr3_nt: TGTGCCAGCAGTGACAGGGGAGGAGAGACCCAGTACTTC; cdr3_aa: CASSDRGGETQYF
d_call: .; j_call: TRBJ2-7; v_call: TRBV4-3; clone_size: .; cdr3_nt: TGCGCCAGCAGCCAATCGGGCTTAGTGGGCGAGCAGTACTTC; cdr3_aa: CASSQSGLVGEQYF
d_call: .; j_call: TRBJ1-1; v_call: TRBV10-2; clone_size: .; cdr3_nt: TGCGCCAGCAGTGCGAGGACGGGAGTGGCATTCTTT; cdr3_aa: CASSARTGVAFF
d_call: .; j_call: TRBJ1-2; v_call: TRBV11-2; clone_size: .; cdr3_nt: TGTGCCAGCAGCTTCATCACCCTCTCGGAAAACTATGGCTACACCTTC; cdr3_aa: CASSFITLSENYGYTF
d_call: .; j_call: TRBJ2-5; v_call: TRBV9; clone_size: .; cdr3_nt: TGTGCCAGCAGCGTACCAGGCAACCAAGAGACCCAGTACTTC; cdr3_aa: CASSVPGNQETQYF
d_call: .; j_call: TRBJ2-3; v_call: TRBV5-4; clone_size: .; cdr3_nt: TGTGCCAGCAGCCAGAGACAGGCGCCCCACACAGATACGCAGTATTTT; cdr3_aa: CASSQRQAPHTDTQYF
d_call: .; j_call: TRBJ2-7; v_call: TRBV19; clone_size: .; cdr3_nt: TGTGCCAGTAGTATCGGTAGGGGAACGTACGAGCAGTACTTC; cdr3_aa: CASSIGRGTYEQYF
d_call: TRBD1; j_call: TRBJ1-3; v_call: TRBV19; clone_size: once; cdr3_nt: TGTGCCAGTAGTCCGGGGACAGGCCCTGGAAACACCATATATTTT; cdr3_aa: CASSPGTGPGNTIYF
d_call: TRBD2; j_call: TRBJ2-1; v_call: TRBV7-2; clone_size: .; cdr3_nt: TGTGCCAGCAGTAATTTAGGGGAGGGTGAGCAGTTCTTC; cdr3_aa: CASSNLGEGEQFF
d_call: TRBD1; j_call: TRBJ1-6; v_call: TRBV7-2; clone_size: .; cdr3_nt: TGTGCCAGCAGCTTGAGACAGGGCGGTAATTCACCCCTCCACTTT; cdr3_aa: CASSLRQGGNSPLHF
d_call: TRBD1; j_call: TRBJ1-3; v_call: TRBV5-1; clone_size: few; cdr3_nt: TGCGCCAGCAGCTTGGAAGTGACAGGGCCCTCTGGAAACACCATATATTTT; cdr3_aa: CASSLEVTGPSGNTIYF
d_call: .; j_call: TRBJ2-7; v_call: TRBV11-2; clone_size: .; cdr3_nt: TGTGCCAGCAGTCATCAGGGTTACGAGCAGTACTTC; cdr3_aa: CASSHQGYEQYF
d_call: .; j_call: TRBJ1-2; v_call: TRBV11-2; clone_size: once; cdr3_nt: TGTGCCAGCAGCTCTGCCGGGCTATACTATGGCTACACCTTC; cdr3_aa: CASSSAGLYYGYTF
d_call: TRBD1; j_call: TRBJ1-1; v_call: TRBV7-8; clone_size: .; cdr3_nt: TGTGCCAGCAGCTTGGGGACAGGGGCGGCTTTCTTT; cdr3_aa: CASSLGTGAAFF
d_call: .; j_call: TRBJ2-2; v_call: TRBV4-1; clone_size: .; cdr3_nt: TGCGCCAGCAGCCGTCTAGGCCCTTATGGTATCACCGGGGAGCTGTTTTTT; cdr3_aa: CASSRLGPYGITGELFF
d_call: TRBD1; j_call: TRBJ1-2; v_call: TRBV6-5; clone_size: .; cdr3_nt: TGTGCCAGCAGGGCCAGGGGGCGGAACTATGGCTACACCTTC; cdr3_aa: CASRARGRNYGYTF
d_call: .; j_call: TRBJ1-1; v_call: TRBV2; clone_size: .; cdr3_nt: TGTGCCAGCAGTGAGGGGATCACTGAAGCTTTCTTT; cdr3_aa: CASSEGITEAFF
d_call: .; j_call: TRBJ2-3; v_call: TRBV29-1; clone_size: .; cdr3_nt: TGCAGCGTTGGTAGCCGCACAGATACGCAGTATTTT; cdr3_aa: CSVGSRTDTQYF
d_call: .; j_call: TRBJ2-7; v_call: TRBV7-2; clone_size: .; cdr3_nt: TGTGCCAGCAGCTTAGCTACCCTTAAATACGAGCAGTACTTC; cdr3_aa: CASSLATLKYEQYF
d_call: .; j_call: TRBJ1-1; v_call: TRBV28; clone_size: .; cdr3_nt: TGTGCCAGCAGTTTCCGGGTTATAGGGACTGAAGCTTTCTTT; cdr3_aa: CASSFRVIGTEAFF